These 5 T cell receptor beta chains share one sample of origin, sequenced in a study of cytomegalovirus exposure and HLA in healthy donors (dated by TCRdb to 2015 to 2018). The library was made by the immunoSEQ multiplex PCR assay. For the multiplex PCR, a mixture combining 60 forward primers for TCR Vbeta segments and 13 reverse primers for TCR Jbeta segments was used. Here the immuneACCESS table is served through TCRdb, limited to in-frame sequences with V and J called. Missing clones are a known gap in these copies; in checked studies unresolved V genes cover under half, and the rest lacks a known reason. Within this sample are about 60,000 clones, with approximately 63% of them counted one time only. Approximately 19% of the sample rests with the top ten. Input material: PBMCs. The receptors were gathered from a woman aged 60 to 75 in good health and CMV-seropositive.

Only a few counts were recorded for this clone. Germline is not matched at one junction end, which may reflect a read error. The sample has other DNA sequences that encode this CDR3 too. This chain joins TRBV7-8 and TRBJ2-7, with D possibly TRBD1 on 5 matching bases. Germline loops: CDR1 SGHVS, CDR2 FQNEAQ. This CDR3 is built from 13 residues. The CDR3 region has the DNA TGTTCCAGCAACTTGGGGCAGGCCTACGAGCAGTACTTC. Translating it yields CSSNLGQAYEQYF. The variable domain in full, completed from reference TRBV7-8 and TRBJ2-7, reads GAGVSQSPRYKVAKRGQDVALRCDPISGHVSLFWYQQALGQGPEFLTYFQNEAQLDKSGLPSDRFFAERPEGSVSTLKIQRTQQEDSAVYLCSSNLGQAYEQYFGPGTRLTVT.

This clone was counted a few times. The chain is built from TRBV6-4 and TRBJ1-1; D not resolved. The V end was cut by 6 bases, the J end by 4 bases, with 9 bases between. Germline V gene sequence: CDR1 MRHNA, CDR2 SNTAGT. The CDR3 is made up of 12 amino acids. DNA for the CDR3: TGTGCCAGCAGCCTCGAGGGCACTGAAGCTTTCTTT. This encodes CASSLEGTEAFF.

This chain joins TRBV5-1 and TRBJ1-2; the match to TRBD1 covers 10 bases. V shed 4 bases and J 6 bases; nucleotides not matched to a gene: 6. CDR1 and CDR2 (germline): SGHRS, YFSETQ. The CDR3 loop spans 14 amino acids. The CDR3 sequence is CASSPDRGVNGYTF. CDR3 nucleotide sequence: TGCGCCAGCAGCCCGGACAGGGGGGTCAATGGCTACACCTTC.

The genes are TRBV7-6 and TRBJ1-1; 7 bases line up with TRBD1. Germline CDR1 reads SGHVS; CDR2 reads FNYEAQ. V trimming: 4 bases; J trimming: 1 base; junction bases outside the gene matches: 9. CDR3 size: 16 residues. The CDR3 bases are TGTGCCAGCAGCTCACAGGGGTTCGGGGAGAACACTGAAGCTTTCTTT. Translation gives CASSSQGFGENTEAFF.

This chain links TRBV6-5 with TRBJ2-7; TRBD1 matches 10 bases. Germline CDR1 reads MNHEY; CDR2 reads SVGAGI. This CDR3 contains 15 residues. V trimming: 3 bases; J trimming: 2 bases; junction bases outside the gene matches: 4. The CDR3 nucleotides read TGTGCCAGCAGTTATCGACAGGGGGCCCCCTACGAGCAGTACTTC. It translates to CASSYRQGAPYEQYF.